The clone carrying this TCR beta chain was recorded a few times. The source of the sample is a study of technical replicates of blood from a handful of donors. In germline, CDR1 is MNHEY, CDR2 SMNVEV (reference sequence). Trimming removed 7 bases from V and 3 bases from J, with 16 bases in between. The length of the CDR3 is 16 residues. This table comes from immunoSEQ multiplex PCR, and its TCRdb copy is limited to in-frame clones, with some not included. Of roughly 60,000 clones listed, roughly nine tenths were seen once; the top ten hold less than 5%. The sequencing sample was made of PBMCs. The source of this sequence is a human donor in good health. Some clones in this sample may be carry-over from other donors' samples. J is TRBJ1-6 and V is TRBV27; D gene ambiguous. The CDR3 coding sequence is TGTGCCAGCACTAAATCCCCCGGGGTCTATAATTCACCCCTCCACTTT. This gives the protein CASTKSPGVYNSPLHF.